This record looks at one TCR beta chain sequence and its context. Assay used: immunoSEQ multiplex PCR; TCRdb lists only in-frame clones, some missing. The sample shows some 90,000 clones, 89% of them seen only once. The data stem from a study of blood T cell repertoires in COVID-19. The CDR3 has 12 residues. V lost 5 bases and J lost 3, with 8 bases in between. The V gene's germline CDR1 is SGDLS and CDR2 YYNGEE. This sequence was found in a man aged 50 to 60 with acute or convalescent COVID-19. V usage is TRBV9 and J usage is TRBJ1-2; D is unresolved. Material for sequencing was peripheral blood. The CDR3 region is CASSLGDYGYTF. Here the CDR3 DNA reads TGTGCCAGCAGTCTAGGAGACTATGGCTACACCTTC.